This T cell receptor (beta chain) is drawn from a study of cytomegalovirus exposure and HLA in healthy donors. CDR1 MDHEN and CDR2 SYDVKM come from the germline V gene. Trimming removed 5 bases at V and 0 bases at J, with 8 bases between. The CDR3 is made up of 15 amino acids. This clone turned up a few times. The primer mix had 60 Vbeta and 13 Jbeta primers. Profiling relied on immunoSEQ multiplex PCR, and the TCRdb table lists in-frame clones only, not all of them. This repertoire shows approximately 69,000 clones, about 70% found once; its top ten account for about 3.3%. Sequencing was performed on PBMCs. This sequence was found in a man between 18 and 35 years old in good health and CMV-seronegative. The V gene is TRBV28, the J gene TRBJ2-6, with D maybe TRBD1 (6 bases). The CDR3 reads CASSLRGSGANVLTF. CDR3 coding DNA: TGTGCCAGCAGTCTCAGGGGCTCTGGGGCCAACGTCCTGACTTTC.